This TCR beta chain was sequenced in a study of blood T cell repertoires in COVID-19. Assay used: immunoSEQ multiplex PCR; TCRdb lists only in-frame clones, some missing. The table has approximately 280,000 clones, about four fifths seen once. After removal of 6 bases from V and 5 bases from J, the junction contained 6 bases not matched to a gene. This CDR3 contains 13 residues. Sequenced sample: PBMCs or T cells enriched from blood (not recorded which). The genes are TRBV12-3 or TRBV12-4 and TRBJ1-2; the match to TRBD1 covers 7 bases. This TCR came from a man in his forties who had been exposed to COVID-19. The CDR3 loop is CASRLGGLYGYTF. The CDR3 coding sequence is TGTGCCAGCAGACTAGGGGGCTTATATGGCTACACCTTC.